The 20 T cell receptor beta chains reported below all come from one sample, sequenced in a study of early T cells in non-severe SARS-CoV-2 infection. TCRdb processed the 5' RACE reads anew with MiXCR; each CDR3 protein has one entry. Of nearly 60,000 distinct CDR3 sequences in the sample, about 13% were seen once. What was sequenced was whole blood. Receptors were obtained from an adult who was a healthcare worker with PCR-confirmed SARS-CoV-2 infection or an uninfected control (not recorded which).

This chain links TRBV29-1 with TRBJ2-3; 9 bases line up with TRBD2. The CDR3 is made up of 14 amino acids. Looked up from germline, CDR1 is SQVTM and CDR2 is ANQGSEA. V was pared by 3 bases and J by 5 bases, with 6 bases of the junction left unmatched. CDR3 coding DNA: TGCAGCGTTGAGGCGGGAGGGCTGGAAGATACGCAGTATTTT. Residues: CSVEAGGLEDTQYF.

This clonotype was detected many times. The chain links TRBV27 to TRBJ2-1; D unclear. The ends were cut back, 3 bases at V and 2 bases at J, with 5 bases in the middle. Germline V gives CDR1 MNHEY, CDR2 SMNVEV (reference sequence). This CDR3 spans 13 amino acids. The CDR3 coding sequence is TGTGCCAGCAGTTTCCGAACCTACAATGAGCAGTTCTTC. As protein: CASSFRTYNEQFF.

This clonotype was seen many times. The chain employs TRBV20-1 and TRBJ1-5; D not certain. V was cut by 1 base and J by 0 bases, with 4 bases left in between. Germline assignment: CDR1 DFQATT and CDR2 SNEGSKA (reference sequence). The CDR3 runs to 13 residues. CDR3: CSARVGSNQPQHF. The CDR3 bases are TGCAGTGCTAGAGTAGGTAGCAATCAGCCCCAGCATTTT.

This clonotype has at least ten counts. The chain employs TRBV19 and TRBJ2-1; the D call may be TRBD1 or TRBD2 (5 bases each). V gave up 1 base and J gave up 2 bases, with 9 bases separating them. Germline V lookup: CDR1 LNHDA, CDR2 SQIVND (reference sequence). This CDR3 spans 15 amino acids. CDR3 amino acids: CASSIGGSPYNEQFF. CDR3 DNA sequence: TGTGCCAGTAGTATAGGGGGGAGTCCCTACAATGAGCAGTTCTTC.

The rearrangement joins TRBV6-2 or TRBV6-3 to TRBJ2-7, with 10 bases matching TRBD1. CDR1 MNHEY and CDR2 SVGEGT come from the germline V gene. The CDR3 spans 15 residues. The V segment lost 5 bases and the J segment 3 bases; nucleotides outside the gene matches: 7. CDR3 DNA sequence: TGTGCCAGCAGTCCCGGGACAGGGGCGGTCTACGAGCAGTACTTC. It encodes CASSPGTGAVYEQYF.

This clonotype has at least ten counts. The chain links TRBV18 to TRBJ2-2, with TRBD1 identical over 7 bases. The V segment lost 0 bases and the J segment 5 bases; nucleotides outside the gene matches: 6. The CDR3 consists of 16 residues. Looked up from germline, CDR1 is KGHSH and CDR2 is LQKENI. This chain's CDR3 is CASSPPGQTYTGELFF. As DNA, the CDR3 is TGTGCCAGCTCACCACCGGGACAGACATATACCGGGGAGCTGTTTTTT. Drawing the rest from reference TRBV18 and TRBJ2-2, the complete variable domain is NAGVMQNPRHLVRRRGQEARLRCSPMKGHSHVYWYRQLPEEGLKFMVYLQKENIIDESGMPKERFSAEFPKEGPSILRIQQVVRGDSAAYFCASSPPGQTYTGELFFGEGSRLTVL.

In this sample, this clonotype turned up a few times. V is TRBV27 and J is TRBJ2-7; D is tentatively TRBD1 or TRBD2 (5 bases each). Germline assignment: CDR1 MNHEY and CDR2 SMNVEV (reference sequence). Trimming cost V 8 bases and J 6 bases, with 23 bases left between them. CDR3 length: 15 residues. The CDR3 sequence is CASRRPGAVLREQYF. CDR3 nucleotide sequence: TGTGCCAGCCGGCGGCCCGGGGCAGTTCTTCGCGAGCAGTACTTC.

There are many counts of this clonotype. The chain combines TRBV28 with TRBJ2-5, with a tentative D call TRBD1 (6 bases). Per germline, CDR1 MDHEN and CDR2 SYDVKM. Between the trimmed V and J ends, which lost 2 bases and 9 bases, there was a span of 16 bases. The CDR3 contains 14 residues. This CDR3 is CASSLRGMSWAQYF. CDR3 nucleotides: TGTGCCAGCAGTTTAAGGGGGATGAGTTGGGCCCAGTACTTC.

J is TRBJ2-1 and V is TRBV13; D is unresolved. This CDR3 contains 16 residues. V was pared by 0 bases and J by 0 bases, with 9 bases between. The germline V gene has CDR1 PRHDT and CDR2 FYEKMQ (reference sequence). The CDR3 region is CASSLGGYFSYNEQFF. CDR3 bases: TGTGCCAGCAGCTTAGGTGGCTACTTCTCCTACAATGAGCAGTTCTTC.

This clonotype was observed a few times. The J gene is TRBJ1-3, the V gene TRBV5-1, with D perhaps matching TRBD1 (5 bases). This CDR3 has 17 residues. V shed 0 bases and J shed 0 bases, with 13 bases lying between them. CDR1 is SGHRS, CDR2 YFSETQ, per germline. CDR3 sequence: CASSLGLQGPSGNTIYF. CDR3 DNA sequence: TGCGCCAGCAGCTTGGGGTTGCAGGGCCCCTCTGGAAACACCATATATTTT.

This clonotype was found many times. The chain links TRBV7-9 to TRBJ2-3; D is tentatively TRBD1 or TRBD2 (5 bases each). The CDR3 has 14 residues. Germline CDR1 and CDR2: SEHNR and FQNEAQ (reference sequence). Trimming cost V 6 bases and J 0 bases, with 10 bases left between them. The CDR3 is CASRTGRSTDTQYF. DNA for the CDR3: TGTGCCAGCAGGACGGGACGGAGCACAGATACGCAGTATTTT.

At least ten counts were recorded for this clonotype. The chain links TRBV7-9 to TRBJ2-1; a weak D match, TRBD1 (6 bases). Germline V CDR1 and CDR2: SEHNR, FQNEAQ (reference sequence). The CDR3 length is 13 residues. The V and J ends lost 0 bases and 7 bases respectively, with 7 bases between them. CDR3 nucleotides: TGTGCCAGCAGCTTAGCGGACAGTAATGAGCAGTTCTTC. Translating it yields CASSLADSNEQFF.

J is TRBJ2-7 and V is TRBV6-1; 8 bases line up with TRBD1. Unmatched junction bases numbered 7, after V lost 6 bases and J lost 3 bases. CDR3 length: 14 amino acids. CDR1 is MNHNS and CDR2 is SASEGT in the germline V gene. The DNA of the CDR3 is TGTGCCAGCAGCCGGACAGGGTCGGACTACGAGCAGTACTTC. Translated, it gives CASSRTGSDYEQYF.

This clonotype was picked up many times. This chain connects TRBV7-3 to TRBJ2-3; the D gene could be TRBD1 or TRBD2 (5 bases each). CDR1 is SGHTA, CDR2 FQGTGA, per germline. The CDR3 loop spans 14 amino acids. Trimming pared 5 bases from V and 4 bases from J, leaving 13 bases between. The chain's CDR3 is CASSLRDASDTQYF. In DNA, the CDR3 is TGTGCCAGCAGCCTACGGGACGCCTCAGATACGCAGTATTTT.

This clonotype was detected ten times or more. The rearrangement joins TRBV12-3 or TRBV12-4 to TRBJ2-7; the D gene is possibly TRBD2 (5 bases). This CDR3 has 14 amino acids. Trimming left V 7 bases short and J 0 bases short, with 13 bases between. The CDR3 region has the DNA TGTGCCAGCAATTACGACGGGAACTCCTACGAGCAGTACTTC. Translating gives CASNYDGNSYEQYF.

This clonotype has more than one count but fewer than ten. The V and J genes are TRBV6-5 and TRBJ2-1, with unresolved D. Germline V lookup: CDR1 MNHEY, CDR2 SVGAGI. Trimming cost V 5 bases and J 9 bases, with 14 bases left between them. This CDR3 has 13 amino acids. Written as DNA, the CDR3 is TGTGCCAGCAGTCTACCCCCCATCGGTGAGCAGTTCTTC. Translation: CASSLPPIGEQFF.

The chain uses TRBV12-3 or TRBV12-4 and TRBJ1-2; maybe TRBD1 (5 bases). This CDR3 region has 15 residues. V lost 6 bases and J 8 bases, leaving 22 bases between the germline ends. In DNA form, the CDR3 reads TGTGCCAGCAGCTCCCCTCTGTTGGGGCCAAGAGGCTACACCTTC. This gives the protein CASSSPLLGPRGYTF.

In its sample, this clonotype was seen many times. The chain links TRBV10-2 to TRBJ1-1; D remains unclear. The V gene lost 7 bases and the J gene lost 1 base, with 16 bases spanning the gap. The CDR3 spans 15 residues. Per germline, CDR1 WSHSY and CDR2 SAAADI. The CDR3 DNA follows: TGCGCCAGCACCGTCAGAGGCAGTGGGAACACTGAAGCTTTCTTT. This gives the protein CASTVRGSGNTEAFF.

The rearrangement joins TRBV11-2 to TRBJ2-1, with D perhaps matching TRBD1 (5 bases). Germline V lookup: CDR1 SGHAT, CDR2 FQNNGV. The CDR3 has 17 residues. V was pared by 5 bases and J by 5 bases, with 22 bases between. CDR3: CASSLLNGLTGHNEQFF. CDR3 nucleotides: TGTGCCAGCAGCCTACTTAATGGCCTTACAGGCCACAATGAGCAGTTCTTC.

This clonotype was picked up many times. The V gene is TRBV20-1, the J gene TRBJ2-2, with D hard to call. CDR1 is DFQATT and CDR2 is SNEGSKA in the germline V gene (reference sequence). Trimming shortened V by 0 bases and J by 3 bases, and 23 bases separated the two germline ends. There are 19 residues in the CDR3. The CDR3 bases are TGCAGTGCTAGAGATCAGAGTAGGGAAACGGTGGGGTACACCGGGGAGCTGTTTTTT. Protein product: CSARDQSRETVGYTGELFF.